Sequencing of this T cell receptor (beta chain) was carried out in a study of cytotoxic CD8 clonotypes in ibrutinib-treated CLL. Study information: The patient breakdown showed 11 relapsed/refractory and under 16 treatment-naive cases, with fewer than 18 IGHV unmutated. With a range of 6 to 36, the median treatment time before response samples were taken was roughly 12 months. Samples yielded averages of 200,000 to 300,000 productive templates and about 100,000 productive rearrangements.

Assay: immunoSEQ multiplex PCR; the TCRdb copy retains only in-frame clones and omits some. The sample lists 85,000 or so clones; 70% to 80% were seen once. Germline CDR1 and CDR2: SGHDT and YYEEEE. CDR3 length: 14 residues. V was trimmed by 4 bases and J by 6 bases, leaving 17 bases between them. The receptor's source is a human donor with chronic lymphocytic leukemia. This sample comprised PBMCs, obtained after 12 months of ibrutinib treatment. The chain has TRBV5-6 and TRBJ2-7; D might be TRBD1 (6 bases). The CDR3 sequence: CASSTTQGYGEQYF. The CDR3, as DNA: TGTGCCAGCAGCACCACACAGGGTTATGGCGAGCAGTACTTC.